This TCR beta chain is drawn from a study of T-cell memory formation after mild COVID-19. TCRdb redid the calling of the 5' RACE reads with MiXCR, one entry per CDR3 protein. The repertoire holds fewer than 650,000 distinct CDR3 sequences, less than 25% seen once, with under 8.5% in the top ten. This clonotype was found many times. Its antigen is currently unknown. Whole-study results and caveats: Within pre-infection memory, some responding clones were found, suggesting cross-reactive memory joined. Contracting clones from day 15 to 85 showed balanced CD4/CD8; later expanders favored CD4+.

The TCR sequence derives from an adult woman who had mild COVID-19 (a few samples of this study predate the infection). Cell type and time point are not known. Sequenced input: PBMCs or a T cell subset sorted from them (not recorded which).

The chain's CDR3 is CASRSERGQSNSPLHF. For the CDR3, the DNA is TGTGCCAGCAGGTCGGAGAGGGGGCAATCTAATTCACCCCTCCACTTT. The chain links TRBV12-3 or TRBV12-4 to TRBJ1-6; 7 bases agree with TRBD1. V was pared by 6 bases and J by 6 bases, with 11 bases of the junction left unmatched. This CDR3 contains 16 residues.